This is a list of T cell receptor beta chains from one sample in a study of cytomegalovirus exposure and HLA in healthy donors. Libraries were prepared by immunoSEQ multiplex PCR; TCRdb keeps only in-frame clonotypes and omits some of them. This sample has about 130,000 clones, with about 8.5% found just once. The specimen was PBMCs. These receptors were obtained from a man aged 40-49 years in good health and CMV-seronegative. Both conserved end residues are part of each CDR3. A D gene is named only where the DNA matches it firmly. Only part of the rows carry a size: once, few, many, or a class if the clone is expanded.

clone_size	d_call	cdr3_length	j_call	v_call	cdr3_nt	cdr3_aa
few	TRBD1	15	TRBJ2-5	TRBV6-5	TGTGCCAGCAGTTACGCGACAGGGGTCCGGGGGACCCAGTACTTC	CASSYATGVRGTQYF
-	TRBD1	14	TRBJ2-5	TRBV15	TGTGCCACCAGCGCCAGACAGGGGGGGGAGACCCAGTACTTC	CATSARQGGETQYF
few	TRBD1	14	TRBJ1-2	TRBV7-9	TGTGCCAGCAGCCACAGGGACAGGAGGGATGGCTACACCTTC	CASSHRDRRDGYTF
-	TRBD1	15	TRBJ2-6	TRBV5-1	TGCGCCAGCAGCCTAGGGGGCCGGGGGGCCAACGTCCTGACTTTC	CASSLGGRGANVLTF
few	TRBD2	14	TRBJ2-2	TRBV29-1	TGCAGCGCGACTAGCGGGGGGGCCACCGGGGAGCTGTTTTTT	CSATSGGATGELFF
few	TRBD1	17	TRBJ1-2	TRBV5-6	TGTGCCAGCAGCTTGGTGGGGACAGGGCGGTCTAACTATGGCTACACCTTC	CASSLVGTGRSNYGYTF
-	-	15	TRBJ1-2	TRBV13	TGTGCCAGCAGCTTATTCCAGGCTGGGCTCTATGGCTACACCTTC	CASSLFQAGLYGYTF
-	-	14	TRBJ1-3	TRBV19	TGTGCCAGTAGTCCGGGACACTCTGGAAACACCATATATTTT	CASSPGHSGNTIYF
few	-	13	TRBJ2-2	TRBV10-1	TGCGCCAGCAGTGTTGGACTCACCGGGGAGCTGTTTTTT	CASSVGLTGELFF
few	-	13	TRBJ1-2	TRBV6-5	TGTGCCAGCAGTACGCAGGGGTGGGAAGGCTACACCTTC	CASSTQGWEGYTF
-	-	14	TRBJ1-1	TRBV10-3	TGTGCCATCAGTGGGGGGGGGTGCGACACTGAAGCTTTCTTT	CAISGGGCDTEAFF
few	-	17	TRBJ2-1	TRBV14	TGTGCCAGCAGCCAAGAGCGTAGGCCAGCGGCGTCGGGTGAGCAGTTCTTC	CASSQERRPAASGEQFF
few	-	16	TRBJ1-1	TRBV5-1	TGCGCCAGCAGACTCCTCCGACAGACGATTAACACTGAAGCTTTCTTT	CASRLLRQTINTEAFF
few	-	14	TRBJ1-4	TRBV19	TGTGCCAGTAGTCAAGGACAGAGAGGGGAAAAACTGTTTTTT	CASSQGQRGEKLFF
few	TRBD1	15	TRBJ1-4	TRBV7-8	TGTGCCAGCAGCACCCGGACAGGGAGAAATGAAAAACTGTTTTTT	CASSTRTGRNEKLFF
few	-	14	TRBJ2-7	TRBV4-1	TGCGCCAGCAGCCAAGTAGGGGTCCAAGGAGAGCAGTACTTC	CASSQVGVQGEQYF
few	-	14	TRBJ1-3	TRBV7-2	TGTGCCAGCAGCTTAGGAGTCTCTGGAAACACCATATATTTT	CASSLGVSGNTIYF
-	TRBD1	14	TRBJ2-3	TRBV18	TGTGCCAGCTCAACCGGGACAGGGGTGGATACGCAGTATTTT	CASSTGTGVDTQYF
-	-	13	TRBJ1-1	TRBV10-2	TGCGCCAGCAGTGCCGGGGGGTTCACTGAAGCTTTCTTT	CASSAGGFTEAFF
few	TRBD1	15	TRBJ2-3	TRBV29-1	TGCAGCGTTGATCCCGGACAGGGGGGCACAGATACGCAGTATTTT	CSVDPGQGGTDTQYF
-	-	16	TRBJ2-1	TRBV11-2	TGTGCCAGCAGCTTAGGATCCGGAGTATCCTACAATGAGCAGTTCTTC	CASSLGSGVSYNEQFF
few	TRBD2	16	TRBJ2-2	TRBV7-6	TGTGCCAGCAGCGCCTCTCCGGGGGGTAGGACCGGGGAGCTGTTTTTT	CASSASPGGRTGELFF
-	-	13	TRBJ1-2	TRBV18	TGTGCCAGCTCACCCGGGACTGAGAATGGCTACACCTTC	CASSPGTENGYTF
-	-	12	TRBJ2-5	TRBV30	TGTGCCTTAAATCCGGGTGCAGAGACCCAGTACTTC	CALNPGAETQYF
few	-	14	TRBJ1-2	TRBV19	TGTGCCAGTAGTATTAACGCCAGAAACTATGGCTACACCTTC	CASSINARNYGYTF
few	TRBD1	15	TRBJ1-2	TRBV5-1	TGCGCCAGCAGCGCGCGACAGGGGGTAGACTATGGCTACACCTTC	CASSARQGVDYGYTF
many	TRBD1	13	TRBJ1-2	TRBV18	TGTGCCAGCTCCCGGGACAGGGGGTCTGGCTACACCTTC	CASSRDRGSGYTF
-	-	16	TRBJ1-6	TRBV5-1	TGCGCCAGCAGCCCCACGGACGGGATTGAGGGTTCACCCCTCCACTTT	CASSPTDGIEGSPLHF
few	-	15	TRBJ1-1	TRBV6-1	TGTGCCAGCAGAATAACGACGACAGGCAGAACTGAAGCTTTCTTT	CASRITTTGRTEAFF
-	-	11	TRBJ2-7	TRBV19	TGTGCCAGCGATAGCGGCTACGAGCAGTACTTC	CASDSGYEQYF
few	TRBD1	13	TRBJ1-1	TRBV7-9	TGTGCCAGCAGCTTGGACAGGGACACTGAAGCTTTCTTT	CASSLDRDTEAFF
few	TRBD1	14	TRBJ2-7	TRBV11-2	TGTGCCAGCAGCAAATTGACAGGGGACTACGAGCAGTACTTC	CASSKLTGDYEQYF
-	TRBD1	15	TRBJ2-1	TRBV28	TGTGCCAGCAGTTTTGACAGGGGAAGACGAAATGAGCAGTTCTTC	CASSFDRGRRNEQFF
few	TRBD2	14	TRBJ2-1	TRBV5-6	TGTGCCAGCAGCTTGGAGCGGGGGGGCGGTGAGCAGTTCTTC	CASSLERGGGEQFF
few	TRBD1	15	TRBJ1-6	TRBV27	TGTGCCAGCAGGGGGACAGTCTCCTATAATTCACCCCTCCACTTT	CASRGTVSYNSPLHF
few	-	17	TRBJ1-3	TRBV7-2	TGTGCCAGCAGCTTAGGGACGGCGGGGGCTGAAGGAAACACCATATATTTT	CASSLGTAGAEGNTIYF
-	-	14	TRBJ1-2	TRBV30	TGTGCCTGGAGTCCTCAGACAGTTCACTATGGCTACACCTTC	CAWSPQTVHYGYTF
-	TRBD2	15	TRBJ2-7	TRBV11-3	TGTGCCAGCAGCTTGTACGGGACTAGCGGCTACGAGCAGTACTTC	CASSLYGTSGYEQYF
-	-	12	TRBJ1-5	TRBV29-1	TGCAGCGTGCTACTACAGGGACAGCCCCAGCATTTT	CSVLLQGQPQHF
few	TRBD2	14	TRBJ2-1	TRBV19	TGTGCCAGTAGTGCTCTAGCGGGCTACAATGAGCAGTTCTTC	CASSALAGYNEQFF
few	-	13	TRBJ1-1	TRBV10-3	TGTGCCACGCAGGGGCACACGAACACTGAAGCTTTCTTT	CATQGHTNTEAFF
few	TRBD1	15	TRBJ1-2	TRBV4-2	TGTGCCAGCAGCCCTAACAGGGGAAATAACTATGGCTACACCTTC	CASSPNRGNNYGYTF
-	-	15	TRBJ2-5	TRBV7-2	TGTGCCAGCAGCTTAGGGGGGCGGGTCCAAGAGACCCAGTACTTC	CASSLGGRVQETQYF
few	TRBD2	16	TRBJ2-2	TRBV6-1	TGTGCCAGCAGTGTAACTAGCGGGGGGGACACCGGGGAGCTGTTTTTT	CASSVTSGGDTGELFF
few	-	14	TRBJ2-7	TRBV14	TGTGCCAGCAGCCAAGATCGTGTGTCCTACGAGCAGTACTTC	CASSQDRVSYEQYF
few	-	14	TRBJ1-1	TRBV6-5	TGTGCCAGCAGTGAAGGGGCAGAAAACACTGAAGCTTTCTTT	CASSEGAENTEAFF
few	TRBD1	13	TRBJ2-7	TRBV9	TGTGCCAGCAGCGTAGCTACAGGGGCCGAGCAGTACTTC	CASSVATGAEQYF
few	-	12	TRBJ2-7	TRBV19	TGTGCCAGTAGCTTCGGGGGCTACGAGCAGTACTTC	CASSFGGYEQYF
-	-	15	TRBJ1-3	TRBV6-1	TGTGCCAGCAGTGAAGAGGGGGGGCCTGGAAACACCATATATTTT	CASSEEGGPGNTIYF
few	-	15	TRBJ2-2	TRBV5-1	TGCGCCAGCAGCTTAGGTACAGTGAACACCGGGGAGCTGTTTTTT	CASSLGTVNTGELFF
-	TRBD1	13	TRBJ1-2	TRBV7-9	TGTGCCAGCAGGCGTACAGGGGCGGAGGGCTACACCTTC	CASRRTGAEGYTF
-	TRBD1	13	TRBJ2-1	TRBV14	TGTGCCAGCAGCCGTGACAGGGGGGATGAGCAGTTCTTC	CASSRDRGDEQFF
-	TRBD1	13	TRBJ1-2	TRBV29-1	TGCAGCGCCTGGACAGGGAGTTTCTATGGCTACACCTTC	CSAWTGSFYGYTF
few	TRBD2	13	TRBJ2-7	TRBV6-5	TGTGCCAGCAGCTGGACTAGCGGGAGTGAGCAGTACTTC	CASSWTSGSEQYF
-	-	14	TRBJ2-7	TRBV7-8	TGTGCCAGCAGCCCAGGCGGGATGCCTAGCGAGCAGTACTTC	CASSPGGMPSEQYF